This T cell receptor beta chain derives from a study of T cell repertoires in cytomegalovirus infection (dated by TCRdb to about 2019). Study-wide context: Peptide stimulations targeted recently identified HLA-C-restricted CMV epitopes, whose presentation resists viral immunomodulation, together with well-studied HLA-B-restricted epitopes. Because public TCR beta signatures pointed to carriage of CMV infection together with the matching HLA type, the HLA type of each donor mattered for the analysis. Results the study describes overall, beyond this receptor: In both this cohort and an independent approximately 400-donor cohort, the cumulative frequency of public TCR beta family members distinguished carriers of CMV infection plus the relevant HLA type. In the ex vivo response, HLA-C-restricted CMV-specific TCR beta clonotypes were dominant, and in two of eight donors the single most frequent clonotype came from this HLA-C-restricted group.

In this sample, this clonotype turned up once. Its antigen is still unknown. No much larger clone exists at a distance of one base, and base qualities are not known. Support from one read is weak. Reads for this sample came from an Illumina HiSeq 1500. TCRdb reprocessing: public reads trimmed at Q25 with fastp, clones called with MiXCR, in-frame beta chains kept. Each entry merges the rows of one CDR3 protein and shows their most common DNA and genes. The sample table shows approximately 990,000 distinct CDR3 sequences, and roughly 30% are seen once. The ten largest clones take up over 13% of the sample. V is cut back by 0 bases and J by 4 bases, with 5 bases in the junction unmatched. The germline V gene gives CDR1 as SGHAT and CDR2 as FQNNGV. Including cysteine and phenylalanine, the CDR3 has 15 amino acids. Of the read, only the CDR3 DNA is kept; its 45 bases are in frame from base 1. The treatment or condition label for this specimen denotes: in vitro stimulation with specific CMV peptide epitopes to enrich CMV-specific T cells.

The sample consisted of cultured CD8+ T cells from PBMCs, taken from culture after CMV antigen stimulation. Recombination connected TRBV11-2 to TRBJ2-5, and 7 junction bases match TRBD1. The sequence was collected from a human donor in good health (CMV status not recorded). Some clones in this sample may be carry-over from other donors' samples. The DNA sequence follows: TGTGCCAGCAGCTTAGATCCGGGACAGCCAGAGACCCAGTACTTC. This codes for CASSLDPGQPETQYF.